This TCR beta chain was captured by sequencing in a study of tumor-infiltrating lymphocytes in localized non-small cell lung cancer. Sequencing was performed with immunoSEQ multiplex PCR; in TCRdb, only in-frame clones are kept and a portion is missing. The table includes 3,000 to 4,000 clones, around 62% detected once. With 1 base clipped from V and 5 bases from J, the junction kept 4 bases outside the gene matches. CDR3 length: 15 residues. Germline loops: CDR1 MDHEN, CDR2 SYDVKM. The chain couples TRBV28 to TRBJ2-1; 8 bases line up with TRBD1. The source material was uninvolved lung tissue not adjacent to the tumor. This receptor was taken from a human donor with non-small cell lung cancer. DNA for the CDR3: TGTGCCAGCAGTTTATCCACAGGGGGAAACAATGAGCAGTTCTTC. It translates to CASSLSTGGNNEQFF.